The 23 T cell receptor beta chains in this list originate from one sample, sequenced in a study of cytomegalovirus exposure and HLA in healthy donors. PCR employed 60 Vbeta and 13 Jbeta primers. Repertoires were generated with immunoSEQ multiplex PCR, while TCRdb's copy carries only in-frame clones and drops some. The sample has fewer than 50,000 clones; under 70% are singletons. Sequencing was carried out using PBMCs. The receptor set was obtained from a man aged 55 to 70 in good health and CMV-seropositive.

This chain joins TRBV5-6 and TRBJ2-1, with 7 positions matching TRBD1. Germline assignment: CDR1 SGHDT and CDR2 YYEEEE. V lost 3 bases, J lost 3 bases, and 9 bases stayed unmatched. The CDR3 loop spans 16 amino acids. CDR3 in amino acids: CASSYYAGTDYNEQFF. Here the CDR3 DNA reads TGTGCCAGCAGCTATTATGCCGGGACAGACTACAATGAGCAGTTCTTC.

The J gene is TRBJ1-1, the V gene TRBV28, with D possibly being TRBD1 (5 bases). The ends were cut back, 5 bases at V and 4 bases at J, with 14 bases in the middle. Germline V CDR1 and CDR2: MDHEN, SYDVKM. The CDR3 is 14 residues long. The DNA for the CDR3 is TGTGCCAGCAGTACCCCAGGGTGGACCACTGAAGCTTTCTTT. Protein sequence: CASSTPGWTTEAFF.

The J gene is TRBJ2-7, the V gene TRBV2; no reliable D call. Between the trimmed V and J ends, which lost 4 bases and 3 bases, there was a span of 7 bases. The CDR3 consists of 12 residues. Germline CDR1 SNHLY, CDR2 FYNNEI. The CDR3 coding sequence is TGTGCCAGCAGTGTGGCATTCTACGAGCAGTACTTC. This encodes CASSVAFYEQYF. Full variable domain (remainder filled in from reference TRBV2 and TRBJ2-7): EPEVTQTPSHQVTQMGQEVILRCVPISNHLYFYWYRQILGQKVEFLVSFYNNEISEKSEIFDDQFSVERPDGSNFTLKIRSTKLEDSAMYFCASSVAFYEQYFGPGTRLTVT.

J is TRBJ2-1 and V is TRBV5-4; no firm D call. Germline lookup yields CDR1 SGHNT and CDR2 YYREEE (reference sequence). There are 15 residues in the CDR3. The V and J ends lost 6 bases and 0 bases respectively, with 13 bases between them. This CDR3 reads CASTTLGSSYNEQFF. The CDR3, as DNA: TGTGCCAGCACCACCCTGGGCAGCTCCTACAATGAGCAGTTCTTC.

The CDR3 coding sequence is TGTGCCAGCCGGAATCGGGAGGCAGAGCAGTATTTT. Residues: CASRNREAEQYF. The chain has TRBV27 and TRBJ2-3; TRBD2 aligns across 7 bases. CDR1 is MNHEY and CDR2 is SMNVEV in the germline V gene (reference sequence). V shed 8 bases and J 11 bases; nucleotides not matched to a gene: 10. CDR3 size: 12 residues.

This chain links TRBV5-1 with TRBJ2-5; no definite D call. With 1 base removed from V and 11 bases from J, the gap between germline ends came to 18 bases. CDR3 length: 14 residues. Per germline, CDR1 SGHRS and CDR2 YFSETQ. CDR3 residues: CASSLSTPGELQYF. The CDR3 DNA reads TGCGCCAGCAGCTTGTCAACGCCAGGCGAATTGCAGTACTTC. Variable domain in full (rest from reference TRBV5-1 and TRBJ2-5): KAGVTQTPRYLIKTRGQQVTLSCSPISGHRSVSWYQQTPGQGLQFLFEYFSETQRNKGNFPGRFSGRQFSNSRSEMNVSTLELGDSALYLCASSLSTPGELQYFGPGTRLLVL.

V and J are TRBV18 and TRBJ2-7, with D possibly TRBD2 on 6 matching bases. Trimming stripped 3 bases from V and 3 bases from J, with 33 bases between. CDR1 KGHSH and CDR2 LQKENI come from the germline V gene. The CDR3 is 21 amino acids. In nucleotides, the CDR3 is TGTGCCAGCTCACCTAGCGGCAGGGCTTCTCCTCCCTGGACGGGACGCTACGAGCAGTACTTC. The encoded protein is CASSPSGRASPPWTGRYEQYF.

This sequence joins TRBV6-6 and TRBJ2-7; TRBD2 agrees at 9 bases. Germline values: CDR1 MNHNY, CDR2 SVGAGI (reference sequence). The CDR3 sequence is 15 residues long. The trim removed 5 bases at V and 2 bases at J, leaving 7 bases unmatched. The CDR3 DNA follows: TGTGCCAGCAGTCCAAGACTAGCGGAGACCTACGAGCAGTACTTC. Translating it yields CASSPRLAETYEQYF.

In its sample, this clone was seen a few times. This sequence joins TRBV7-9 and TRBJ2-1; weak D call: TRBD2 (6 bases). Germline CDR1 reads SEHNR; CDR2 reads FQNEAQ (reference sequence). The V end was cut by 3 bases, the J end by 5 bases, with 14 bases between. CDR3 size: 15 residues. The chain's CDR3 is CASSFIGSWDNEQFF. The CDR3 DNA reads TGTGCCAGCAGCTTTATCGGGAGTTGGGACAATGAGCAGTTCTTC.

The genes are TRBV4-1 and TRBJ2-7; the match to TRBD1 covers 7 bases. This CDR3 has 15 amino acids. The V gene end was trimmed by 4 bases and the J gene end by 3 bases; junction bases not matched to a gene: 9. The germline CDR1 and CDR2 sequences are MGHRA and YSYEKL. CDR3 bases: TGCGCCAGCAGCCGCGACAGGGTGGGTGGCTACGAGCAGTACTTC. Its protein product is CASSRDRVGGYEQYF.

This clone came up once. The chain has TRBV19 and TRBJ2-3, with D perhaps matching TRBD1 (6 bases). V was clipped by 1 base and J by 1 base, with 9 bases between them. CDR1 and CDR2 from the germline V gene are LNHDA and SQIVND (reference sequence). The CDR3 runs to 15 residues. Written as DNA, the CDR3 is TGTGCCAGTAGTATAGGGACAGCCCGCACAGATACGCAGTATTTT. Protein product: CASSIGTARTDTQYF.

V is TRBV11-3 and J is TRBJ2-1; D call uncertain. Germline values: CDR1 SGHNT, CDR2 YENEEA. Trimming took off 0 bases at V and 7 bases at J, with 22 bases between the two ends. CDR3 length equals 18 residues. The CDR3 DNA reads as TGTGCCAGCAGCTTAGATCCCCCTTCGTGGTCGGGTTCAAATGAGCAGTTCTTC. Translating gives CASSLDPPSWSGSNEQFF.

V is TRBV7-3 and J is TRBJ2-2, with D possibly being TRBD1 (5 bases). CDR1 SGHTA and CDR2 FQGTGA come from the germline V gene. The V and J ends lost 1 base and 2 bases respectively, with 11 bases between them. The CDR3 length is 16 residues. The CDR3 coding sequence is TGTGCCAGCAGCTTAAACCAGGGAACTAACACCGGGGAGCTGTTTTTT. Translating gives CASSLNQGTNTGELFF.

V gene TRBV29-1 combines with J gene TRBJ2-5; 12 bases align to TRBD2. This CDR3 is 15 amino acids long. V gave up 4 bases and J gave up 5 bases; unmatched junction bases: 8. Germline CDR1 SQVTM, CDR2 ANQGSEA. CDR3 bases: TGCAGCGTTGGACTAGCGGGAGTGGGGTTGGAGACCCAGTACTTC. It specifies CSVGLAGVGLETQYF.

The chain employs TRBV30 and TRBJ1-4; D possibly corresponds to TRBD1 (5 bases). The CDR3 contains 12 residues. The germline gives CDR1 GTSNPN, CDR2 SVGIG (reference sequence). V dropped 8 bases and J dropped 8 bases, with 15 bases sitting between them. The CDR3 region has the DNA TGTGCCGCCGCAGGGTTAGGCGAAAAACTGTTTTTT. This sequence encodes CAAAGLGEKLFF.

In this sample, this clone turned up a few times. The V and J genes are TRBV15 and TRBJ2-7; a weak D match, TRBD1 (6 bases). The CDR3 is 14 residues long. V was pared by 1 base and J by 3 bases, with 10 bases between. The germline V gene has CDR1 LNHNV and CDR2 YYDKDF (reference sequence). The CDR3 DNA reads TGTGCCACCAGCAGAGTAATACAGGGCTACGAGCAGTACTTC. It codes for CATSRVIQGYEQYF. Full variable domain (outside the CDR3, taken from reference TRBV15 and TRBJ2-7): DAMVIQNPRYQVTQFGKPVTLSCSQTLNHNVMYWYQQKSSQAPKLLFHYYDKDFNNEADTPDNFQSRRPNTSFCFLDIRSPGLGDTAMYLCATSRVIQGYEQYFGPGTRLTVT.

The rearrangement links TRBV25-1 to TRBJ2-7; a possible D gene is TRBD2 (6 bases). CDR1 and CDR2 from the germline V gene are MGHDK and SYGVNS. The CDR3 runs 13 residues. The V end was cut by 4 bases, the J end by 3 bases, with 10 bases between. The CDR3: CASSAGEYYEQYF. The CDR3 nucleotides read TGTGCCAGCAGTGCGGGGGAATACTACGAGCAGTACTTC.

This clone showed up just a few times. CDR3 sequence reads: CATSKLPSLTGAYEQYF. Here the CDR3 DNA reads TGTGCCACCAGCAAGCTCCCCTCCCTGACAGGGGCCTACGAGCAGTACTTC. The chain employs TRBV15 and TRBJ2-7, with TRBD1 identical over 8 bases. This CDR3 spans 17 amino acids. Germline CDR1 reads LNHNV; CDR2 reads YYDKDF (reference sequence). After removal of 4 bases from V and 2 bases from J, the junction contained 13 bases not matched to a gene.

The J gene is TRBJ2-4, the V gene TRBV12-5, with 7 bases identical to TRBD2. The length of the CDR3 is 16 residues. Germline CDR1 is LGHNT and CDR2 is FRNRAP. J lost 0 bases, V lost 2 bases, and 4 bases had no gene match. The CDR3 is CASGLWLAEAKNIQYF. The CDR3, as DNA: TGTGCTAGTGGTTTGTGGCTAGCGGAAGCCAAAAACATTCAGTACTTC.

The chain links TRBV14 to TRBJ2-5; 8 nucleotides line up with TRBD2. This CDR3 has 15 residues. J gave up 3 bases and V 2 bases, and 5 bases lay outside the gene matches. Germline V gives CDR1 SGHDN, CDR2 FVKESK. CDR3 sequence reads: CASSQLTSGKETQYF. The CDR3 region has the DNA TGTGCCAGCAGCCAACTTACTAGCGGCAAAGAGACCCAGTACTTC.

This clone was observed a few times. The rearrangement uses TRBV18 and TRBJ1-1; D gene uncertain. With 2 bases removed from V and 1 base from J, the gap between germline ends came to 14 bases. Germline V gives CDR1 KGHSH, CDR2 LQKENI. The CDR3 runs 16 residues. The CDR3 nucleotides read TGTGCCAGCTCACCATTGCGAAGTCAAAAGAACACTGAAGCTTTCTTT. This sequence encodes CASSPLRSQKNTEAFF.

This clone came up a few times. The chain recombines TRBV27 with TRBJ2-7, with 9 bases aligning to TRBD1. Per the germline V gene, CDR1 is MNHEY and CDR2 is SMNVEV (reference sequence). The V segment lost 5 bases and the J segment 6 bases; nucleotides outside the gene matches: 8. The CDR3 is 14 residues long. CDR3 bases: TGTGCCAGCAGTACCGGACAGGGGCGGTTCGAGCAGTACTTC. Its translation: CASSTGQGRFEQYF.

The chain carries TRBV30 and TRBJ1-6; no clear D. V was pared by 2 bases and J by 7 bases, with 9 bases between. The CDR3 is 13 amino acids. Germline CDR1 reads GTSNPN; CDR2 reads SVGIG (reference sequence). The CDR3 coding sequence is TGTGCCTGGAGTATAAACCGGAATTCACCCCTCCACTTT. It encodes CAWSINRNSPLHF. Complete variable domain (other parts from reference TRBV30 and TRBJ1-6): SQTIHQWPATLVQPVGSPLSLECTVEGTSNPNLYWYRQAAGRGLQLLFYSVGIGQISSEVPQNLSASRPQDRQFILSSKKLLLSDSGFYLCAWSINRNSPLHFGNGTRLTVT.